A selection of T cell receptor beta chains follows, all from one sample in a study of T cell responses to AZD1222 COVID-19 vaccine. The protocol was immunoSEQ multiplex PCR, while the TCRdb copy is restricted to in-frame clones and leaves out a portion. Of roughly 180,000 clones in the sample, approximately 90% are singletons; the top ten hold roughly 3.5%. Sequencing used peripheral blood, obtained 28 days after the second AZD1222 dose. Source of these receptors: an adult who received the AZD1222 COVID-19 vaccine. Both conserved end residues are part of each CDR3. D genes are given only for firm matches. Clone sizes are given selectively: once, few, many, or a class where the clone is expanded.

TGTGCCAGCAGCTCAAATGGCGGGAGTTTTTCTCTTCCTTACAATGAGCAGTTCTTC,CASSSNGGSFSLPYNEQFF,TRBD2,-,TRBJ2-1,TRBV7-9
TGTGCCAGCTCGCGGCAGCCCAACACTGAAGCTTTCTTT,CASSRQPNTEAFF,-,-,TRBJ1-1,TRBV11-2
TGTGCCAGCACCCGGACTAGCGCCCATCCCTACGAGCAGTACTTC,CASTRTSAHPYEQYF,TRBD2,-,TRBJ2-7,TRBV27
TGCGCCAGCAGTGAGTCCGGCAGGCAAAAGAACACTGAAGCTTTCTTT,CASSESGRQKNTEAFF,-,-,TRBJ1-1,TRBV10-1
TGCGCCAGCAGCCCCGGACTAGCAGCCTCGCTAGCCAAAAACATTCAGTACTTC,CASSPGLAASLAKNIQYF,TRBD2,-,TRBJ2-4,TRBV4-1
TGTGTTTCGGGCAGGCCACCTTTCTCTGGAAACACCATATATTTT,CVSGRPPFSGNTIYF,-,-,TRBJ1-3,TRBV28
TGTGCCACCAGGACCCGGGGTAGCGGGAGAGATGAGTACGAGCAGTACTTC,CATRTRGSGRDEYEQYF,TRBD2,-,TRBJ2-7,TRBV24-1
TGTGCCAGCAGCTCGGCTACGGGTTCCTACAATGAGCAGTTCTTC,CASSSATGSYNEQFF,-,-,TRBJ2-1,TRBV14
TGTGCCAGCAGCGCGACAGGGAATAGCAATCAGCCCCAGCATTTT,CASSATGNSNQPQHF,TRBD1,-,TRBJ1-5,TRBV7-9
TGTGCCAGCACCGTCGGGGGACAGGGGGTTTTGTACTTC,CASTVGGQGVLYF,TRBD1,-,TRBJ2-7,TRBV12-3/TRBV12-4
TGTGCCAGCAGCCCGAGGACCCCGTACAGGGGCACTAATGAAAAACTGTTTTTT,CASSPRTPYRGTNEKLFF,TRBD1,-,TRBJ1-4,TRBV27
TGTGCCACCAGGGGAGGGGGCGAAAAACTGTTTTTT,CATRGGGEKLFF,TRBD1,-,TRBJ1-4,TRBV24-1
TGTGCCAGCAGTCCCGGTGGGAGCTCCTATAATTCACCCCTCCACTTT,CASSPGGSSYNSPLHF,-,many,TRBJ1-6,TRBV6-6
TGCGCCAGCAGCCAAGGGGGACAGGGCGGGCAGCCCCAGCATTTT,CASSQGGQGGQPQHF,TRBD1,-,TRBJ1-5,TRBV4-1
TGTGCCAGTAGGGATCAGGGGGCCCCGACGACCCTGTTTTTT,CASRDQGAPTTLFF,TRBD1,-,TRBJ1-4,TRBV19
TGTGCCAGCAGCCAGGACAGCAATCAGCCCCAGCATTTT,CASSQDSNQPQHF,-,-,TRBJ1-5,TRBV2
TGTGCCAGCGTCCTGACAGGGGGCACTGAAGCTTTCTTT,CASVLTGGTEAFF,TRBD1,once,TRBJ1-1,TRBV2
TGTGCCAGCAGTTACTCGAGATCTAGTAGATTCTATGGCTACACCTTC,CASSYSRSSRFYGYTF,-,-,TRBJ1-2,TRBV6-6
TGCGCCAGCAGCCACGCGGGGGGCCCCGGCGAGCAGTACTTC,CASSHAGGPGEQYF,TRBD2,-,TRBJ2-7,TRBV4-1
TGTGCCTGGGGACAAGGGAAAGTAAACATTCAGTACTTC,CAWGQGKVNIQYF,-,-,TRBJ2-4,TRBV30
TGTGCCAGCAGCCAGGGCCTCCACTCTGGAAACACCATATATTTT,CASSQGLHSGNTIYF,-,-,TRBJ1-3,TRBV14
TGTGCCAGCAGCCCCGACAGGGGAACTGGCTACACCTTC,CASSPDRGTGYTF,TRBD1,-,TRBJ1-2,TRBV6-5
TGTGCCAGCAGCCGTTTTAATGAAAAACTGTTTTTT,CASSRFNEKLFF,-,few,TRBJ1-4,TRBV7-9
TGTGCCAGCAGCGTAGGGGGCCCTGGAAACACCATATATTTT,CASSVGGPGNTIYF,TRBD1,-,TRBJ1-3,TRBV7-9
TGTGCCAGCAGCCCCCCAGAACCCACTGAAGCTTTCTTT,CASSPPEPTEAFF,-,-,TRBJ1-1,TRBV4-2
TGTGCCAGCAGCCCCACCCCGAACTACGAGCAGTACTTC,CASSPTPNYEQYF,-,-,TRBJ2-7,TRBV6-5